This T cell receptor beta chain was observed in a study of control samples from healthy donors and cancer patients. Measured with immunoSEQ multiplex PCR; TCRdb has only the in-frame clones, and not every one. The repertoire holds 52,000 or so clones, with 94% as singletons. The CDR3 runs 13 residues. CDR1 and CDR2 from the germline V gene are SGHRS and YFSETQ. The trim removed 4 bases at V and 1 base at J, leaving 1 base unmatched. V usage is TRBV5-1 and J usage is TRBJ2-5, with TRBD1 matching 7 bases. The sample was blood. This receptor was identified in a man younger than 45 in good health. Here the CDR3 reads CASSGDSQETQYF. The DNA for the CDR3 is TGCGCCAGCAGCGGGGACAGCCAAGAGACCCAGTACTTC.